This T cell receptor beta chain derives from a study of blood T cell repertoires in COVID-19. Under the authors' procedure: Cell counts per sample came from amplifying reference gene primers. Libraries were prepared by immunoSEQ multiplex PCR; TCRdb keeps only in-frame clonotypes and omits some of them. The DNA gave D and trimming, while V, J and clone size come from that table. The data hold fewer than 300,000 clones, with around nine tenths observed a single time. V lost 0 bases, J lost 5 bases, and 8 bases stayed unmatched. The V gene's germline CDR1 is SGHRS and CDR2 YFSETQ. The CDR3 covers 15 residues. Across fewer than 25 US areas, participants ranged in age from about 18 to 90 years.

Sample: PBMCs or T cells enriched from blood (not recorded which). The genes are TRBV5-1 and TRBJ2-7; 7 bases match TRBD2. The origin of this receptor is a man between 40 and 49 years old who had recovered from COVID-19. In nucleotides, the CDR3 is TGCGCCAGCAGCTTGGGGGGCGGGAGTGGCAACGAGCAGTACTTC. As protein: CASSLGGGSGNEQYF.